One and the same sample provided the 10 T cell receptor beta chains below, sequenced in a study of T cells in Graves' hyperthyroidism and ophthalmopathy. Template material for amplifying TCR beta CDR3 regions consisted of RNA transcripts. The HTBI primer set was used in a first-round RT-PCR of the TCR CDR3. TCRdb passed the multiplex PCR reads through MiXCR, listing each CDR3 protein once. The table has 330,000 or so distinct CDR3 sequences, around 18% seen once. Sequencing was carried out using blood. The receptors derive from a woman aged 40-49 years with Graves' ophthalmopathy.

The chain uses TRBV12-3 or TRBV12-4 and TRBJ1-2; D is undetermined. The CDR3 contains 14 residues. Trimming cost V 3 bases and J 4 bases, with 12 bases left between them. The CDR3 DNA sequence: TGTGCCAGCAGTTTTATCCCAGAGAGCTATGGCTACACCTTC. It yields the protein CASSFIPESYGYTF.

By share of the sample, this clonotype is medium-sized. This chain joins TRBV12-3 or TRBV12-4 and TRBJ2-5, with 7 bases aligning to TRBD2. The CDR3 is 13 amino acids. V trimming: 6 bases; J trimming: 7 bases; junction bases outside the gene matches: 8. In DNA form, the CDR3 reads TGTGCCAGCAGCATAGCGGGCCGAGGGACCCAGTACTTC. Protein sequence: CASSIAGRGTQYF.

At least ten counts were recorded for this clonotype. This chain connects TRBV5-1 to TRBJ2-7; a possible D gene is TRBD2 (6 bases). Per germline, CDR1 SGHRS and CDR2 YFSETQ. The V and J ends lost 3 bases and 2 bases respectively, with 12 bases between them. This CDR3 spans 14 amino acids. The CDR3 sequence: CASSWGEPTYEQYF. The CDR3 nucleotides are TGCGCCAGCAGCTGGGGGGAGCCCACCTACGAGCAGTACTTC.

Many counts were recorded for this clonotype. This sequence may be a read error, since a much larger clone differs from it by one base. The chain is built from TRBV28 and TRBJ2-7; D possibly corresponds to TRBD2 (6 bases). The CDR3 is 14 residues long. The germline CDR1 and CDR2 sequences are MDHEN and SYDVKM. CDR3 in amino acids: CTSSLRRDSYEQYF. DNA for the CDR3: TGTACCAGCAGTTTAAGGCGGGACTCCTACGAGCAGTACTTC.

This clonotype showed up many times. The V call is TRBV12-3 or TRBV12-4, the J call TRBJ1-1; D gene ambiguous. The CDR3 spans 15 residues. The V gene lost 2 bases and the J gene lost 2 bases, with 12 bases spanning the gap. The CDR3 DNA reads TGTGCCAGCAGTTTACCCGCCTACAAAAACACTGAAGCTTTCTTT. Its protein is CASSLPAYKNTEAFF.

This chain joins TRBV20-1 and TRBJ1-3; D call uncertain. The CDR3 has 12 amino acids. Germline V lookup: CDR1 DFQATT, CDR2 SNEGSKA (reference sequence). Between the trimmed V and J ends, which lost 3 bases and 7 bases, there was a span of 10 bases. CDR3 coding DNA: TGCAGTGCTAGCAGGTTGGGGAACACCATATATTTT. It yields the protein CSASRLGNTIYF.

The J gene is TRBJ2-1, the V gene TRBV20-1; the D gene is possibly TRBD2 (6 bases). The CDR3 is 18 amino acids. Germline loops: CDR1 DFQATT, CDR2 SNEGSKA (reference sequence). With 0 bases removed from V and 8 bases from J, the gap between germline ends came to 26 bases. CDR3: CSARDPVVGGALWDEQFF. DNA of the CDR3: TGCAGTGCTAGAGATCCGGTAGTGGGCGGGGCCCTCTGGGATGAGCAGTTCTTC.

This clonotype appeared many times. The chain uses TRBV27 and TRBJ2-7; 12 nucleotides align to TRBD2. The trim removed 0 bases at V and 0 bases at J, leaving 0 bases unmatched. This CDR3 has 16 amino acids. Germline V gene lookup returns CDR1 MNHEY and CDR2 SMNVEV (reference sequence). CDR3 amino acids: CASSLSTSGSSYEQYF. The CDR3 DNA reads as TGTGCCAGCAGTTTATCGACTAGCGGGAGCTCCTACGAGCAGTACTTC.

At least ten counts were recorded for this clonotype. The chain carries TRBV13 and TRBJ2-7; 13 bases align to TRBD2. The germline V gene encodes CDR1 PRHDT and CDR2 FYEKMQ (reference sequence). This CDR3 region has 19 residues. V was clipped by 5 bases and J by 7 bases; unmatched bases: 20. The CDR3 DNA is TGTGCCAGCAGCCCCGGGACAAAGATACTAGCGGGAGGGCCTCGGGAGCAGTACTTC. This sequence encodes CASSPGTKILAGGPREQYF. Full variable domain (rest looked up from reference TRBV13 and TRBJ2-7): AAGVIQSPRHLIKEKRETATLKCYPIPRHDTVYWYQQGPGQDPQFLISFYEKMQSDKGSIPDRFSAQQFSDYHSELNMSSLELGDSALYFCASSPGTKILAGGPREQYFGPGTRLTVT.

This clonotype was picked up a small number of times. The chain uses TRBV9 and TRBJ2-5, with 7 nucleotides matching TRBD2. Germline CDR1 reads SGDLS; CDR2 reads YYNGEE. V shed 2 bases and J 2 bases; nucleotides not matched to a gene: 3. CDR3 length equals 14 residues. CDR3 loop: CASSVLAVQETQYF. CDR3 sequence (DNA): TGTGCCAGCAGCGTCCTAGCGGTTCAAGAGACCCAGTACTTC.